This T cell receptor (beta chain) derives from a study of shared clonotypes between healthy human individuals. Overall study results and limits: Donors were few, which limited the genetic and exposure-history diversity represented.

V was pared by 4 bases and J by 4 bases, with 9 bases of the junction left unmatched. In germline, CDR1 is MNHNY, CDR2 SVGAGI (reference sequence). The CDR3 loop spans 15 amino acids. The study ran the assay at deep level. Ten immunoSEQ deep assay plates held the unsorted PBMC DNA. Sequencing used immunoSEQ multiplex PCR; TCRdb keeps in-frame clones, though not all of them. The sample shows 450,000 to 650,000 clones, roughly four fifths of them seen only once. This clone was seen more than once but under ten times. Its specificity is not known. This chain connects TRBV6-6 to TRBJ2-5, with 7 positions matching TRBD2. The material sequenced was PBMCs. This receptor was taken from a woman between 35 and 50 years old in good health. Some clones in this sample may be carry-over from other donors' samples. CDR3 DNA: TGTGCCAGCAGTTTCGGGAGACCGGGAGGAGAGACCCAGTACTTC. The encoded protein is CASSFGRPGGETQYF.